This T cell receptor beta chain stems from a study of T cells in tuberculosis. Findings and caveats of the study: Low-affinity CD1B-GMM tetramer-binding T cells may have been missed.

TCR-alpha and TCR-beta chains were sequenced unpaired. Sequencing was performed with immunoSEQ multiplex PCR; in TCRdb, only in-frame clones are kept and a portion is missing. The sample has about 59,000 clones, about 86% seen once. Thawed, overnight-rested PBMC were stained with GMM-loaded CD1B tetramer, viability dye and anti-CD3, then sorted. The CD1B tetramers carried C32 glucose monomycolate purified from Rhodococcus equi. PBMC for tetramer sorting were first depleted of CD14-expressing monocytes. From each donor, about 92,000 tetramer-negative cells were sorted. Trimming stripped 4 bases from V and 2 bases from J, with 12 bases between. The CDR3 has 15 residues. Germline V gene data show CDR1 as SGHVS and CDR2 as FQNEAQ. As for this clone: This same CDR3 is encoded by further DNA sequences in the sample.

This TCR was sampled from an adult woman with latent tuberculosis. The chain employs TRBV7-8 and TRBJ1-3; D ambiguous. Material: CD1b-GMM tetramer-negative cells sorted from PBMCs. The chain's CDR3 is CASSSPGRTGNTIYF. In DNA form, the CDR3 reads TGTGCCAGCAGCTCTCCCGGGAGGACTGGAAACACCATATATTTT.